This T cell receptor beta chain was sequenced for a study of T cells after yellow fever vaccination. 5'RACE template switching generated TCR cDNA, adding a universal primer site and UMIs. MiXCR, run by TCRdb on the 5' RACE reads, gives a single entry per CDR3 protein. The sample comprises about 170,000 distinct CDR3 sequences, 9.5% to 12% of which are singletons, and about 38% rests with the top ten. This CDR3 has 15 amino acids. V was trimmed by 5 bases and J by 4 bases, leaving 15 bases between them. This clonotype showed up just a few times. The sequencing used CD8+ T cells sorted from PBMCs, collected 15 days after the yellow fever booster vaccination. The chain carries TRBV12-3 or TRBV12-4 and TRBJ2-1; D possibly corresponds to TRBD1 (5 bases). The source is a man younger than 35 who received the YFV17D yellow fever vaccine. The CDR3 DNA is TGTGCCAGCAGTCACCCCAAGGCAGGGTACAATGAGCAGTTCTTC. This translates into CASSHPKAGYNEQFF.